The 25 T cell receptor beta chains in this list originate from one sample, sequenced in a study of T cells in Graves' hyperthyroidism and ophthalmopathy. Researchers took RNA transcripts and amplified the TCR beta CDR3 regions from them. When the TCR CDR3 underwent first-round RT-PCR, the HTBI primer set was used. TCRdb re-derived calls from the multiplex PCR reads in MiXCR, one entry per CDR3 protein. The table records some 560,000 distinct CDR3 sequences, approximately 14% of them present only once. The specimen was blood. The receptor set was obtained from a middle-aged woman with Graves' hyperthyroidism.

This clonotype came up many times. The CDR3 here is CATSEHGTTGELFF. The CDR3 nucleotides read TGTGCCACCAGTGAGCACGGGACTACCGGGGAGCTGTTTTTT. The chain links TRBV24-1 to TRBJ2-2, with D possibly matching TRBD2 (6 bases). Germline CDR1 and CDR2: KGHDR and SFDVKD. V lost 4 bases to trimming and J lost 5 bases, with 10 bases between them. The CDR3 is 14 residues long.

Notes on this clonotype: An end of the junction does not agree with germline; a read error may underlie this. The genes are TRBV28 and TRBJ1-5; 9 positions match TRBD1. This CDR3 region has 16 residues. Germline V gives CDR1 MDHEN, CDR2 SYDVKM. The CDR3 nucleotides read TGTGCCAGCAGGCGTGACAGGGGGATGGTCAGTCAGCCCCGGCATTTT. Protein: CASRRDRGMVSQPRHF.

Comment on this clonotype: One end of the junction fails to match germline, which may point to a read error. The chain employs TRBV28 and TRBJ2-1, with TRBD2 matching over 14 bases. The germline V gene has CDR1 MDHEN and CDR2 SYDVKM. This CDR3 spans 16 amino acids. The CDR3 is CVSSPSGTSGSNEQFF. The CDR3 DNA follows: TGTGTCAGCAGTCCCTCCGGGACTAGCGGGAGCAATGAGCAGTTCTTC. The variable domain in full, with the rest retrieved from reference TRBV28 and TRBJ2-1, is DVKVTQSSRYLVKRTGEKVFLECVQDMDHENMFWYRQDPGLGLRLIYFSYDVKMKEKGDIPEGYSVSREKKERFSLILESASTNQTSMYLCVSSPSGTSGSNEQFFGPGTRLTVL.

The V and J genes are TRBV20-1 and TRBJ2-4; D is perhaps TRBD2 (5 bases). The germline gives CDR1 DFQATT, CDR2 SNEGSKA (reference sequence). V lost 4 bases and J 0 bases, leaving 16 bases between the germline ends. This CDR3 is built from 16 residues. The CDR3 reads CSANTKKAAAKNIQYF. CDR3 bases: TGCAGTGCTAATACTAAGAAAGCGGCAGCCAAAAACATTCAGTACTTC.

This clonotype was counted at least ten times. V gene TRBV6-2 or TRBV6-3 combines with J gene TRBJ2-3, with D perhaps TRBD1 or TRBD2 (5 bases each). The CDR3 is 15 amino acids. Per germline, CDR1 MNHEY and CDR2 SVGEGT. Between the trimmed V and J ends, which lost 6 bases and 5 bases, there was a span of 18 bases. The CDR3 is CASRSRGEYRDTQYF. The CDR3 nucleotides read TGTGCCAGCAGGTCCCGAGGGGAATACCGAGATACGCAGTATTTT.

The chain carries TRBV9 and TRBJ1-6; TRBD1 matches 7 bases. The germline V gene encodes CDR1 SGDLS and CDR2 YYNGEE. V shed 1 base and J 10 bases; nucleotides not matched to a gene: 2. This CDR3 is 13 amino acids long. The CDR3: CASSVKGGSPLHF. The CDR3 DNA is TGTGCCAGCAGCGTAAAAGGGGGCTCACCCCTCCACTTT.

This clonotype showed up many times. This chain uses TRBV20-1 with TRBJ2-7; 7 positions match TRBD1. The V gene's germline CDR1 is DFQATT and CDR2 SNEGSKA (reference sequence). Germline trimming cut 1 base from V and 3 bases from J; bases unmatched to any gene: 6. The CDR3 runs 14 residues. CDR3 in amino acids: CSARGQTGSYEQYF. CDR3 in DNA: TGCAGTGCTAGAGGACAGACAGGGAGCTACGAGCAGTACTTC.

This clonotype was seen more than once but under ten times. The chain is built from TRBV7-9 and TRBJ2-3; D is unresolved. V shed 3 bases and J shed 7 bases, with 8 bases lying between them. Germline lookup yields CDR1 SEHNR and CDR2 FQNEAQ (reference sequence). The CDR3 is 12 residues long. The CDR3 region has the DNA TGTGCCAGCAGCTTGGCTTCGAATACGCAGTATTTT. It yields the protein CASSLASNTQYF.

The chain uses TRBV24-1 and TRBJ2-5; D remains unclear. Germline CDR1 KGHDR, CDR2 SFDVKD. The CDR3 has 11 residues. The V end was cut by 3 bases, the J end by 5 bases, with 3 bases between. CDR3 coding DNA: TGTGCCACCAGTGATACTGAGACCCAGTACTTC. This encodes CATSDTETQYF.

This clonotype was seen ten or more times. The J gene is TRBJ2-1, the V gene TRBV18, with TRBD1 matching over 10 bases. Germline V lookup: CDR1 KGHSH, CDR2 LQKENI. The CDR3 has 16 residues. The V gene end was trimmed by 2 bases and the J gene end by 9 bases; junction bases not matched to a gene: 10. CDR3 sequence reads: CASSPSTGGIKGEQFF. The DNA for the CDR3 is TGTGCCAGCTCACCATCGACAGGGGGCATCAAGGGTGAGCAGTTCTTC.

A few counts support this clonotype. V gene TRBV30 combines with J gene TRBJ1-3; D call uncertain. In germline, CDR1 is GTSNPN, CDR2 SVGIG (reference sequence). This CDR3 is 13 amino acids long. V lost 8 bases to trimming and J lost 0 bases, with 11 bases between them. The CDR3 DNA follows: TGTGCCCGGTCAGGTGACTCTGGAAACACCATATATTTT. Protein: CARSGDSGNTIYF.

This chain joins TRBV7-2 and TRBJ2-7, with D perhaps TRBD2 (7 bases). CDR3 size: 15 residues. Germline lookup yields CDR1 SGHTA and CDR2 FQGNSA. Trimming stripped 4 bases from V and 3 bases from J, with 16 bases between. CDR3 protein: CASSSKGEGHYEQYF. The CDR3 DNA reads TGTGCCAGCAGCTCGAAGGGGGAGGGACACTACGAGCAGTACTTC.

Turning to this clonotype: A much more abundant neighbour one base away suggests this may be a read error. This rearrangement joins TRBV12-3 or TRBV12-4 to TRBJ2-7; D is possibly TRBD1 (5 bases). Trimming took off 3 bases at V and 1 base at J, with 16 bases between the two ends. The CDR3 consists of 16 residues. For the CDR3, the DNA is TGTGCCAGCAGTTTTAAAGGGGCAGGGCCATCCTACGAGCAGTACTTC. This gives the protein CASSFKGAGPSYEQYF.

The chain combines TRBV5-1 with TRBJ1-2, with 8 positions matching TRBD1. This CDR3 region has 15 residues. V lost 4 bases to trimming and J lost 8 bases; unmatched junction nucleotides: 13. Per germline, CDR1 SGHRS and CDR2 YFSETQ. The CDR3 nucleotides are TGCGCCAGCAGCGGCGGGACAGGTTATCTCGGCGGCTACACCTTC. It codes for CASSGGTGYLGGYTF.

Many counts were recorded for this clonotype. V and J are TRBV7-2 and TRBJ1-5; no reliable D call. V lost 5 bases to trimming and J lost 5 bases, with 10 bases between them. The CDR3 loop spans 13 amino acids. Per the germline V gene, CDR1 is SGHTA and CDR2 is FQGNSA. CDR3 nucleotide sequence: TGTGCCAGCAGCCAAACCCAAGATCAGCCCCAGCATTTT. It encodes CASSQTQDQPQHF.

This clonotype was recorded a few times. This chain joins TRBV30 and TRBJ2-1; 14 bases match TRBD2. Germline V gene lookup returns CDR1 GTSNPN and CDR2 SVGIG (reference sequence). The CDR3 is 13 amino acids. Trimming took 8 bases from V and 15 from J; bases not matched to a gene: 12. CDR3 nucleotide sequence: TGTGCCAGCAGGGGACTAGCGGGAGACGGGCTGTTCTTC. This codes for CASRGLAGDGLFF. The whole variable domain, remainder taken from reference TRBV30 and TRBJ2-1, is SQTIHQWPATLVQPVGSPLSLECTVEGTSNPNLYWYRQAAGRGLQLLFYSVGIGQISSEVPQNLSASRPQDRQFILSSKKLLLSDSGFYLCASRGLAGDGLFFGPGTRLTVL.

The chain carries TRBV6-5 and TRBJ1-3; D is ambiguous. The CDR3 has 13 residues. Trimming removed 2 bases at V and 7 bases at J, with 9 bases between. Looked up from germline, CDR1 is MNHEY and CDR2 is SVGAGI. CDR3 DNA: TGTGCCAGCAGTTACGATGGGGTGAACACCATATATTTT. Amino acids: CASSYDGVNTIYF.

This clonotype was seen at least ten times. The rearrangement joins TRBV12-3 or TRBV12-4 to TRBJ2-3; 13 bases are shared with TRBD2. The CDR3 length is 16 residues. V was pared by 5 bases and J by 5 bases, with 7 bases of the junction left unmatched. The CDR3 DNA sequence: TGTGCCAGCAGTGCCACTAGCGGGAGGGCCGAAGATACGCAGTATTTT. Its protein product is CASSATSGRAEDTQYF.

This clonotype appeared many times. The chain employs TRBV11-2 and TRBJ2-3, with D hard to call. Germline lookup yields CDR1 SGHAT and CDR2 FQNNGV. Trimming left V 2 bases short and J 0 bases short, with 6 bases between. There are 14 residues in the CDR3. The CDR3 sequence is CASSLITSTDTQYF. The DNA of the CDR3 is TGTGCCAGCAGCTTAATCACAAGCACAGATACGCAGTATTTT.

This clonotype has ten or more counts. The chain combines TRBV3-1 with TRBJ2-1; 13 nucleotides agree with TRBD2. The length of the CDR3 is 14 residues. V gave up 10 bases and J gave up 8 bases; unmatched junction bases: 8. Looked up from germline, CDR1 is LGHDT and CDR2 is YNNKEL (reference sequence). The CDR3 is CATRTSGRGYEQFF. The CDR3 DNA reads as TGTGCCACCCGGACTAGCGGGAGAGGCTATGAGCAGTTCTTC.

The rearrangement links TRBV20-1 to TRBJ2-5; the match to TRBD2 covers 13 bases. This CDR3 comprises 14 residues. Looked up from germline, CDR1 is DFQATT and CDR2 is SNEGSKA (reference sequence). V was pared by 5 bases and J by 5 bases, with 5 bases of the junction left unmatched. The CDR3 DNA follows: TGCAGTGCTTACGGACTAGCGGGAGTTGAGACCCAGTACTTC. Translating gives CSAYGLAGVETQYF.

For this clonotype: A read error is possible here, since a much larger clone lies one base away. The CDR3 does not end in the conserved phenylalanine or tryptophan, so this is likely a read error. The gene calls are TRBV7-3 and TRBJ2-5; D is possibly TRBD2 (5 bases). The ends were cut back, 5 bases at V and 4 bases at J, with 14 bases in the middle. Germline CDR1 reads SGHTA; CDR2 reads FQGTGA. CDR3 length: 14 amino acids. CDR3 loop: CASSPRGGGETQYL. For the CDR3, the DNA is TGTGCCAGCAGCCCGCGAGGTGGAGGAGAGACCCAGTACCTC.

There are a few counts of this clonotype. An end of the junction differs from the germline gene, which may be a read error. The chain has TRBV7-7 and TRBJ2-1, with 11 bases lining up with TRBD2. The germline gives CDR1 SSHAT, CDR2 FNYEAQ (reference sequence). This CDR3 comprises 16 residues. DNA for the CDR3: TGTGCTAGCAGCTTACTAGCGGGAGTTTTATCGAATGAGCAGTTCTTC. Protein: CASSLLAGVLSNEQFF. Full variable domain (outside the CDR3, taken from reference TRBV7-7 and TRBJ2-1): GAGVSQSPRYKVTKRGQDVTLRCDPISSHATLYWYQQALGQGPEFLTYFNYEAQPDKSGLPSDRFSAERPEGSISTLTIQRTEQRDSAMYRCASSLLAGVLSNEQFFGPGTRLTVL.

The chain has TRBV10-2 and TRBJ2-3; D is ambiguous. The germline CDR1 and CDR2 sequences are WSHSY and SAAADI. The length of the CDR3 is 13 residues. Between the trimmed V and J ends, which lost 2 bases and 6 bases, there was a span of 9 bases. DNA for the CDR3: TGCGCCAGCAGTGAGGAACTCCGGGATACGCAGTATTTT. Residues: CASSEELRDTQYF.

This clonotype was counted a few times. This chain connects TRBV15 to TRBJ2-5; D not resolved. The CDR3 is 13 residues long. Germline assignment: CDR1 LNHNV and CDR2 YYDKDF (reference sequence). Between the trimmed V and J ends, which lost 1 base and 7 bases, there was a span of 10 bases. CDR3 protein: CATSRGASGTQYF. CDR3 bases: TGTGCCACCAGCAGAGGAGCCTCCGGGACCCAGTACTTC.